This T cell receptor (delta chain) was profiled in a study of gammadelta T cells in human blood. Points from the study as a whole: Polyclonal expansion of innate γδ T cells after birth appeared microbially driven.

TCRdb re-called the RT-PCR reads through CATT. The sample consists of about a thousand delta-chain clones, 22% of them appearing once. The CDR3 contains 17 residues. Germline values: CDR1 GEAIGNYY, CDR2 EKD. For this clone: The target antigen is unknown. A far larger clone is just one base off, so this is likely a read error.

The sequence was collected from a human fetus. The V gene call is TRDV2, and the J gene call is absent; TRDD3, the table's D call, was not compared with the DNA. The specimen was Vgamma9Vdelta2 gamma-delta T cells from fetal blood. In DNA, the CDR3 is TGTGCCTGTGACACCTGGGGGATCGAAAGGGACACCCGACAGATGATTTTC. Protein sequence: CACDTWGIERDTRQMIF.